These 17 T cell receptor beta chains were all obtained from the same sample, sequenced in a study of blood T cell repertoires in COVID-19. The method was immunoSEQ multiplex PCR; TCRdb's version includes in-frame clones alone and lacks a portion of them. The sample lists fewer than 120,000 clones, approximately 90% seen once, with around 4.8% in the top ten. Material: peripheral blood. The receptors derive from a human donor in a cohort sampled during active COVID-19.

The chain joins TRBV7-2 to TRBJ2-5; 8 bases fit TRBD1. The V segment lost 6 bases and the J segment 2 bases; nucleotides outside the gene matches: 5. The CDR3 is made up of 14 amino acids. Per germline, CDR1 SGHTA and CDR2 FQGNSA. For the CDR3, the DNA is TGTGCCAGCAGATCCGGGACAGGACAAGAGACCCAGTACTTC. Amino acids: CASRSGTGQETQYF. Variable domain in full (rest from reference TRBV7-2 and TRBJ2-5): GAGVSQSPSNKVTEKGKDVELRCDPISGHTALYWYRQSLGQGLEFLIYFQGNSAPDKSGLPSDRFSAERTGGSVSTLTIQRTQQEDSAVYLCASRSGTGQETQYFGPGTRLLVL.

The chain has TRBV10-3 and TRBJ2-2; 8 bases align to TRBD2. V was pared by 4 bases and J by 4 bases, with 5 bases of the junction left unmatched. From germline, CDR1 is ENHRY and CDR2 SYGVKD. There are 15 residues in the CDR3. The CDR3 DNA reads as TGTGCCATCAGTGGCTTAAGCGGGGGCACCGGGGAGCTGTTTTTT. It encodes CAISGLSGGTGELFF.

This chain joins TRBV7-2 and TRBJ2-7, with 8 bases identical to TRBD2. V shed 5 bases, J shed 0 bases, and the junction held 12 bases outside the gene matches. The CDR3 has 17 amino acids. Germline loops: CDR1 SGHTA, CDR2 FQGNSA. The CDR3 spells CASSIRAAGAPSYEQYF. The CDR3 region has the DNA TGTGCCAGCAGCATCCGCGCAGCGGGAGCGCCCTCCTACGAGCAGTACTTC.

The rearrangement joins TRBV5-1 to TRBJ2-1; the D is unclear. Germline values: CDR1 SGHRS, CDR2 YFSETQ. Trimming removed 0 bases at V and 3 bases at J, with 13 bases between. This CDR3 contains 16 residues. The CDR3 protein is CASSLAPTLDYNEQFF. CDR3 DNA sequence: TGCGCCAGCAGCTTGGCCCCAACGCTAGACTACAATGAGCAGTTCTTC.

The rearrangement links TRBV13 to TRBJ1-2; no firm D call. V was trimmed by 5 bases and J by 7 bases, leaving 11 bases between them. The length of the CDR3 is 12 residues. CDR1 and CDR2 (germline): PRHDT, FYEKMQ (reference sequence). The CDR3 sequence: CASSLRRVGYTF. CDR3 sequence (DNA): TGTGCCAGCAGCCTGAGGAGGGTTGGCTACACCTTC.

In DNA form, the CDR3 reads TGTGCCAGCAGCTTAGCCCTTAGCGGGACCCAAGAGACCCAGTACTTC. It translates to CASSLALSGTQETQYF. This chain connects TRBV7-9 to TRBJ2-5; 8 bases are shared with TRBD2. V trimming: 0 bases; J trimming: 1 base; junction bases outside the gene matches: 4. Germline V CDR1 and CDR2: SEHNR, FQNEAQ (reference sequence). The CDR3 sequence is 16 residues long.

This clone was picked up one time. The chain is built from TRBV11-2 and TRBJ2-7; TRBD1 agrees at 8 bases. The J segment lost 6 bases and the V segment lost 5 bases, leaving 3 bases of the junction unmatched. This CDR3 contains 12 residues. Per the germline V gene, CDR1 is SGHAT and CDR2 is FQNNGV. CDR3 protein: CASSGTGPEQYF. In DNA form, the CDR3 reads TGTGCCAGCAGCGGGACAGGACCCGAGCAGTACTTC.

The rearrangement uses TRBV11-3 and TRBJ1-1; tentative D call: TRBD1 (6 bases). With 5 bases removed from V and 1 base from J, the gap between germline ends came to 11 bases. CDR1 is SGHNT, CDR2 YENEEA, per germline. The length of the CDR3 is 14 residues. Written as DNA, the CDR3 is TGTGCCAGCAGCGAGGGGGTGGAGAACACTGAAGCTTTCTTT. It translates to CASSEGVENTEAFF. Combining the CDR3 with reference TRBV11-3 and TRBJ1-1 gives the whole variable domain EAGVVQSPRYKIIEKKQPVAFWCNPISGHNTLYWYLQNLGQGPELLIRYENEEAVDDSQLPKDRFSAERLKGVDSTLKIQPAELGDSAVYLCASSEGVENTEAFFGQGTRLTVV.

The rearrangement links TRBV7-2 to TRBJ1-1; D ambiguous. The V gene lost 5 bases and the J gene lost 2 bases, with 9 bases spanning the gap. CDR1 and CDR2 from the germline V gene are SGHTA and FQGNSA. The CDR3 has 13 residues. The CDR3 DNA reads TGTGCCAGCAGCCCCGTAATCAACACTGAAGCTTTCTTT. Amino acids: CASSPVINTEAFF. Filled out from reference TRBV7-2 and TRBJ1-1, the complete variable domain reads GAGVSQSPSNKVTEKGKDVELRCDPISGHTALYWYRQSLGQGLEFLIYFQGNSAPDKSGLPSDRFSAERTGGSVSTLTIQRTQQEDSAVYLCASSPVINTEAFFGQGTRLTVV.

This clone was detected only a few times. V and J are TRBV29-1 and TRBJ2-5; D is perhaps TRBD2 (6 bases). Deletions cut 4 bases from V and 1 base from J, with 7 bases between. Looked up from germline, CDR1 is SQVTM and CDR2 is ANQGSEA. The CDR3 loop spans 12 amino acids. This chain's CDR3 is CSVVGLQETQYF. CDR3 sequence (DNA): TGCAGCGTTGTGGGACTCCAAGAGACCCAGTACTTC.

V and J are TRBV12-5 and TRBJ2-5; 8 positions agree with TRBD1. The CDR3 consists of 16 residues. Germline CDR1 LGHNT, CDR2 FRNRAP. Trimming removed 2 bases from V and 5 bases from J; junction bases left unmatched: 10. The CDR3 sequence: CASGLPAQGARETQYF. CDR3 DNA: TGTGCTAGTGGTTTGCCCGCTCAGGGGGCGCGGGAGACCCAGTACTTC.

The table lists this clone with a count of one. This sequence joins TRBV5-3 and TRBJ1-5; TRBD1 matches 8 bases. TRBV5-3 is given ORF status, its function remaining uncertain. The CDR3 is 14 residues long. The V and J ends lost 2 bases and 12 bases, in that order; junction bases with no gene match: 10. CDR3 amino acids: CARSFARGLSNQHF. In DNA, the CDR3 is TGTGCCAGAAGCTTCGCCAGGGGGCTGTCCAACCAGCATTTT.

The rearrangement links TRBV28 to TRBJ2-1; D is possibly TRBD2 (6 bases). Germline V CDR1 and CDR2: MDHEN, SYDVKM. V was shortened by 4 bases and J by 8 bases, with 15 bases between the two germline ends. The CDR3 consists of 14 residues. The CDR3 here is CASSSLGGNYEQFF. In nucleotides, the CDR3 is TGTGCCAGCAGTTCCTTGGGGGGTAACTATGAGCAGTTCTTC.

The V and J genes are TRBV4-1 and TRBJ2-7; D possibly corresponds to TRBD2 (6 bases). Trimming took off 0 bases at V and 4 bases at J, with 16 bases between the two ends. This CDR3 is built from 16 residues. CDR1 and CDR2 from the germline V gene are MGHRA and YSYEKL. This chain's CDR3 is CASSQDPFLAHYEQYF. The CDR3 DNA is TGCGCCAGCAGCCAAGATCCTTTCCTAGCGCATTACGAGCAGTACTTC.

The CDR3 sequence: CASSLDSNSYEQYF. The CDR3 DNA follows: TGTGCCAGCAGCTTGGATTCTAATTCCTACGAGCAGTACTTC. J is TRBJ2-7 and V is TRBV5-4, with D hard to call. Germline V gene lookup returns CDR1 SGHNT and CDR2 YYREEE (reference sequence). CDR3 size: 14 residues. The germline V and J ends were trimmed by 0 bases and 1 base, with 8 bases remaining between them.

V usage is TRBV7-2 and J usage is TRBJ2-3, with TRBD2 matching 11 bases. This CDR3 contains 17 residues. V shed 1 base, J shed 2 bases, and the junction held 5 bases outside the gene matches. The germline CDR1 and CDR2 sequences are SGHTA and FQGNSA. The CDR3 is CASSLDVAGGYTDTQYF. CDR3 nucleotide sequence: TGTGCCAGCAGCTTAGACGTAGCGGGGGGGTACACAGATACGCAGTATTTT.

V is TRBV7-2 and J is TRBJ2-3; D unresolved. This CDR3 comprises 12 residues. Germline lookup yields CDR1 SGHTA and CDR2 FQGNSA. V was shortened by 2 bases and J by 13 bases, with 13 bases between the two germline ends. The CDR3 is CASSLSLNRKYF. For the CDR3, the DNA is TGTGCCAGCAGCTTAAGCCTAAACAGAAAGTATTTT.